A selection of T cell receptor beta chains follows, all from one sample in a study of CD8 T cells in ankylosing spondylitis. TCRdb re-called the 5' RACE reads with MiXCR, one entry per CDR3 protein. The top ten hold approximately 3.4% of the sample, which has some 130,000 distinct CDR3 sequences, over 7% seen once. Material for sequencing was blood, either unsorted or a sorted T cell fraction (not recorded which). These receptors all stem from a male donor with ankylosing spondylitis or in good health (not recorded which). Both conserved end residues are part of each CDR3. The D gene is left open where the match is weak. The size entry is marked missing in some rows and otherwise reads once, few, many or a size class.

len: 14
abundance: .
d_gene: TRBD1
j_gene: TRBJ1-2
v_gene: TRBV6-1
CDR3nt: TGTGCCAGCAGTCCCGGGACAGGGGCTTATGGCTACACCTTC
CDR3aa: CASSPGTGAYGYTF

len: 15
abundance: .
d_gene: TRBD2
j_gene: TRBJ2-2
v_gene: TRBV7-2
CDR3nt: TGTGCCAGCAGCCTCAATGCGGGGGACACCGGGGAGCTGTTTTTT
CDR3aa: CASSLNAGDTGELFF

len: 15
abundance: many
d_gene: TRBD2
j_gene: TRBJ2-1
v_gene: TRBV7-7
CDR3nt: TGTGCCAGCAGTCCTCTGACTAGCGGATACAATGAGCAGTTCTTC
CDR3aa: CASSPLTSGYNEQFF

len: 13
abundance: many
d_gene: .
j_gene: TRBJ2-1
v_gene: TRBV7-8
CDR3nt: TGTGCCAGCAGCTTAGTTGGGCCCGTTGAGCAGTTCTTC
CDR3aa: CASSLVGPVEQFF

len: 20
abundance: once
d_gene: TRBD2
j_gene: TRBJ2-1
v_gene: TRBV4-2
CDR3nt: TGTGCCAGCAGCCAAGATTTTGGACTAGCGGGATACAGAGCCTACAATGAGCAGTTCTTC
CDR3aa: CASSQDFGLAGYRAYNEQFF

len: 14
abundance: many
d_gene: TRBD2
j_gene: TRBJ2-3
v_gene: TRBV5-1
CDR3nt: TGCGCCAGCAGCCGAGCGGGATATGAAGATACGCAGTATTTT
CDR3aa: CASSRAGYEDTQYF

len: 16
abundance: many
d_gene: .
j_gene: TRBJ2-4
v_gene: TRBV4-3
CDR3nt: TGCGCCAGCAGCCAAGAAAGAGGGGGTGGCAAAAACATTCAGTACTTC
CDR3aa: CASSQERGGGKNIQYF

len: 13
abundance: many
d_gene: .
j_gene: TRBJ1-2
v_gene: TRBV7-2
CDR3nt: TGTGCCAGCAGCCCCGACCTGGGTCGTGGCTACACCTTC
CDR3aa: CASSPDLGRGYTF

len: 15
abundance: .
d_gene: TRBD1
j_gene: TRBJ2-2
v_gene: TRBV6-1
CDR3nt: TGTGCCAGCAGTCGGGACAGGTTGGCCACCGGGGAGCTGTTTTTT
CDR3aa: CASSRDRLATGELFF

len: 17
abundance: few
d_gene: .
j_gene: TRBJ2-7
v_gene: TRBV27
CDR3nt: TGTGCCAGCAGTTCCACACCGGGACTCGGTCTACCCCACGAGCAGTACTTC
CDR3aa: CASSSTPGLGLPHEQYF

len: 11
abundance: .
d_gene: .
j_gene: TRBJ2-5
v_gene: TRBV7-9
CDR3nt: TGTGCCAGCAGCCCGGCGGAGACCCAGTACTTC
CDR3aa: CASSPAETQYF

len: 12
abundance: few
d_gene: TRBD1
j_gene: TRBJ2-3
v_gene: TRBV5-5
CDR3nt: TGTGCCAGCAGCGGACAGGGGGATACGCAGTATTTT
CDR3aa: CASSGQGDTQYF

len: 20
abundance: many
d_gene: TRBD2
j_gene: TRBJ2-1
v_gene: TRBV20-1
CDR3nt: TGCAGTGCTAGAGATCGAGGACTAGCGGGAGGGATGAGCTCCTACAATGAGCAGTTCTTC
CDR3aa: CSARDRGLAGGMSSYNEQFF

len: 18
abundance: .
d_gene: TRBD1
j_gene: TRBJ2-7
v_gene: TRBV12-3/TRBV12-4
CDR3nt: TGTGCCAGCAATTTAAGGGCCCGGGACAGGAAAAGTATCTACGAGCAGTACTTC
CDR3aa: CASNLRARDRKSIYEQYF

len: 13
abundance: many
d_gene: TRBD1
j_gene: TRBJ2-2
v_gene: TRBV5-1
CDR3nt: TGCGCCAGCAGCTTGCAGGGGGCCGGGGAGCTGTTTTTT
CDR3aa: CASSLQGAGELFF

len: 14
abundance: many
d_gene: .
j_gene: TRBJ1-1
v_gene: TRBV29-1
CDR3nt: TGCAGCGTGCCGGCCTCGGGAGGGGGCACTGAAGCTTTCTTT
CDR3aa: CSVPASGGGTEAFF

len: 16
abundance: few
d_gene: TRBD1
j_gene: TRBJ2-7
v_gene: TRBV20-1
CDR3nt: TGCAGTGCTAGAAGCGCGTCAGGGGGCGCCGGTTACGAGCAGTACTTC
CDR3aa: CSARSASGGAGYEQYF

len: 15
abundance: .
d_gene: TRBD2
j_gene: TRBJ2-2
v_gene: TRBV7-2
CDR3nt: TGTGCCAGCAGCTTCCGGACTAGCGATACCGGGGAGCTGTTTTTT
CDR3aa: CASSFRTSDTGELFF

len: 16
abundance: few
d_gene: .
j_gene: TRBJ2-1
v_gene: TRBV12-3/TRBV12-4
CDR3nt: TGTGCCAGCAGTTTAGCGGGGATAATCTCCTACAATGAGCAGTTCTTC
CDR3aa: CASSLAGIISYNEQFF

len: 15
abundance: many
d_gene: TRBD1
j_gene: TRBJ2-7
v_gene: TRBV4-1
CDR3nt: TGCGCCAGCAGCCTAGGGACAGGGGTTTCCTACGAGCAGTACTTC
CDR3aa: CASSLGTGVSYEQYF

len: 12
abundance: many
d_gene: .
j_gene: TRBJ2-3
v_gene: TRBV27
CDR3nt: TGTGCCAGCAGTTCAGACAAAGGGAAGCAGTATTTT
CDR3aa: CASSSDKGKQYF

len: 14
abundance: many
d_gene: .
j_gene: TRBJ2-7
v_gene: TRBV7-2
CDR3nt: TGTGCCAGCAGCTTAGCCCCAGACTCCTACGAGCAGTACTTC
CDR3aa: CASSLAPDSYEQYF

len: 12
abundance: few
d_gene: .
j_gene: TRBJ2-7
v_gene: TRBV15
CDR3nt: TGTGCCACCAGTGACAGTTCCTACGAGCAGTACTTC
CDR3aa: CATSDSSYEQYF

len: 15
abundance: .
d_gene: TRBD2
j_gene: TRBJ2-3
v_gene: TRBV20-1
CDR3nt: TGCAGTGCGCAAGATAGCGGGAGGGCCTTGGATACGCAGTATTTT
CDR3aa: CSAQDSGRALDTQYF

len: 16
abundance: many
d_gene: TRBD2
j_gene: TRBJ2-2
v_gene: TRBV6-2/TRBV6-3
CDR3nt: TGTGCCAGCAGCTTTCTAGCGGGGGATAACACCGGGGAGCTGTTTTTT
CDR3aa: CASSFLAGDNTGELFF

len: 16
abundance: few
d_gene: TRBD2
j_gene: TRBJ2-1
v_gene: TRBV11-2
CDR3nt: TGTGCCAGCAGCTTATTCAAGCGGGAGGGATTGAATGAGCAGTTCTTC
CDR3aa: CASSLFKREGLNEQFF